This T cell receptor (beta chain) was captured by sequencing in a study of CD8 T cells in Susac syndrome. Random hexamers were used to reverse transcribe 0.5 to 1 ug of RNA. Each CDR3 protein is one row after TCRdb ran MiXCR on the immunoSEQ multiplex PCR reads. The sample lists about 120,000 distinct CDR3 sequences; about 94% were seen once. With 5 bases clipped from V and 8 bases from J, the junction kept 15 bases outside the gene matches. The germline V gene encodes CDR1 DFQATT and CDR2 SNEGSKA (reference sequence). CDR3 length: 15 amino acids. The specimen was CD8+ T cells from PBMCs. This sequence originates from a human donor with Susac syndrome. The genes are TRBV20-1 and TRBJ2-4; 7 bases fit TRBD1. The CDR3 here is CSARPSYWGTDIQYF. The CDR3 DNA follows: TGCAGTGCTCGCCCTTCATACTGGGGGACAGACATTCAGTACTTC.